This T cell receptor (beta chain) was captured in a study of T cells in Graves' hyperthyroidism and ophthalmopathy. RNA transcripts provided the source from which TCR beta CDR3 regions were amplified. HTBI primers were the set used in a first-round RT-PCR of the TCR CDR3. From the multiplex PCR reads, TCRdb called clonotypes with MiXCR, one entry per CDR3 protein. Of over 500,000 distinct CDR3 sequences listed, approximately 14% are singletons. This clonotype was detected many times. The CDR3 covers 15 residues. Deletions cut 2 bases from V and 3 bases from J, with 14 bases between. Germline CDR1 and CDR2: SGHNT and YENEEA.

The specimen was blood. The gene calls are TRBV11-3 and TRBJ2-7, with D unresolved. This clonotype was obtained from a woman between 35 and 50 years old with Graves' hyperthyroidism. CDR3 amino acids: CASSLFPSLLYEQYF. The CDR3 coding sequence is TGTGCCAGCAGCTTATTCCCATCCCTACTCTACGAGCAGTACTTC.